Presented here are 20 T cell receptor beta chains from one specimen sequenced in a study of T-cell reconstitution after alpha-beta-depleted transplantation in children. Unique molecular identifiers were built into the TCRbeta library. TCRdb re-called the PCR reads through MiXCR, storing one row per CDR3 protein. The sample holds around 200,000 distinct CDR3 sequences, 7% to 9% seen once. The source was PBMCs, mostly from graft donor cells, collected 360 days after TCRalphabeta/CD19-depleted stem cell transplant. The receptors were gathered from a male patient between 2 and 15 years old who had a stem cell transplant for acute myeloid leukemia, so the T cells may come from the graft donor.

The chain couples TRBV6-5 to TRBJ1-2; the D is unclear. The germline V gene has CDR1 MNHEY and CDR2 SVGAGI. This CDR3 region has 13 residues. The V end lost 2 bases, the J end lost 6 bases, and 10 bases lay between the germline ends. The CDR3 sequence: CASSYGTADGYTF. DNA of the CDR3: TGTGCCAGCAGTTACGGTACAGCAGATGGCTACACCTTC.

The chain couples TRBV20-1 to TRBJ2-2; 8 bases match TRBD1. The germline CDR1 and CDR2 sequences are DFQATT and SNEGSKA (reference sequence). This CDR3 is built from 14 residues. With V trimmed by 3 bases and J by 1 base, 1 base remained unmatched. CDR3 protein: CSARGTGNTGELFF. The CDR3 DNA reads TGCAGTGCTAGGGGGACAGGGAACACCGGGGAGCTGTTTTTT.

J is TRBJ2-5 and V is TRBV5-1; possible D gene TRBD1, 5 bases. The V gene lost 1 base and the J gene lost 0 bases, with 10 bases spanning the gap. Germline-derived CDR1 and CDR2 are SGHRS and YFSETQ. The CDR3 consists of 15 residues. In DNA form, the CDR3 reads TGCGCCAGCAGCTTGTATTCAGGGTACCAAGAGACCCAGTACTTC. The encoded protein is CASSLYSGYQETQYF.

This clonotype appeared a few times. This CDR3 is CASSLGQVRETQYF. The CDR3 DNA reads as TGTGCCAGCAGCTTGGGCCAGGTACGAGAGACCCAGTACTTC. The gene calls are TRBV5-8 and TRBJ2-5; unclear D gene. Germline-derived CDR1 and CDR2 are SGHTS and YDEGEE. V lost 0 bases and J 4 bases, leaving 10 bases between the germline ends. This CDR3 has 14 amino acids. The variable domain in full, completed from reference TRBV5-8 and TRBJ2-5, reads EAGVTQSPTHLIKTRGQQATLRCSPISGHTSVYWYQQALGLGLQFLLWYDEGEERNRGNFPPRFSGRQFPNYSSELNVNALELEDSALYLCASSLGQVRETQYFGPGTRLLVL.

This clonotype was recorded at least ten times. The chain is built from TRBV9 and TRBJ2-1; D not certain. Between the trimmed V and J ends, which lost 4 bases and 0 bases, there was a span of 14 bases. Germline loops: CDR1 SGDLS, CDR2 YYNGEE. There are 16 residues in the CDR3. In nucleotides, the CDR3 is TGTGCCAGCAGCCCTTGGACCCAGAGCTCCTACAATGAGCAGTTCTTC. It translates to CASSPWTQSSYNEQFF.

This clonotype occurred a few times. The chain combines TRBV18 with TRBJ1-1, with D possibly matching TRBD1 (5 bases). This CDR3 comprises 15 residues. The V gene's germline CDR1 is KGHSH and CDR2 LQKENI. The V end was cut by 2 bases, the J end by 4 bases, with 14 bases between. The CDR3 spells CASSPSGFVGTEAFF. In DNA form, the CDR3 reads TGTGCCAGCTCACCATCAGGGTTCGTGGGCACTGAAGCTTTCTTT.

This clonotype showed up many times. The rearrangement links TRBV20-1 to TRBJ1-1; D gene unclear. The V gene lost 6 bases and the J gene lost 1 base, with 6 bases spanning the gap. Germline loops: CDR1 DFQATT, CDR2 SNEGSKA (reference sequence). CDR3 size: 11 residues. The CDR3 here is CSADGNTEAFF. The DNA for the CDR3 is TGCAGTGCGGACGGGAACACTGAAGCTTTCTTT.

CDR3 loop: CASSPWTGGEKLFF. The CDR3 coding sequence is TGTGCCAGCAGTCCATGGACAGGCGGCGAAAAACTGTTTTTT. J is TRBJ1-4 and V is TRBV27, with 7 bases matching TRBD1. Germline lookup yields CDR1 MNHEY and CDR2 SMNVEV (reference sequence). This CDR3 spans 14 amino acids. The junction had 8 bases not matched to a gene; V was cut back by 5 bases and J by 8 bases.

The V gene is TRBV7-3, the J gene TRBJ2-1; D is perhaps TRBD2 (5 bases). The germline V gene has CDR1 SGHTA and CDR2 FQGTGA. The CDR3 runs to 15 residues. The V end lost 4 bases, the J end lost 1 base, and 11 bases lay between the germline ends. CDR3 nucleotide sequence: TGTGCCAGCAGCTCCCTCCGGGGTTCCTACAATGAGCAGTTCTTC. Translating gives CASSSLRGSYNEQFF. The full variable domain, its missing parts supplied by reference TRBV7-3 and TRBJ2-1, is GAGVSQTPSNKVTEKGKYVELRCDPISGHTALYWYRQSLGQGPEFLIYFQGTGAADDSGLPNDRFFAVRPEGSVSTLKIQRTERGDSAVYLCASSSLRGSYNEQFFGPGTRLTVL.

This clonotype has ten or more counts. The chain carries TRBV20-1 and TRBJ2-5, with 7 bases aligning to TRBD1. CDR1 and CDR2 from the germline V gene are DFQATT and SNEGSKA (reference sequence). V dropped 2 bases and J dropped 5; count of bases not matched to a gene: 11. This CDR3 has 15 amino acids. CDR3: CSARTLTGVGETQYF. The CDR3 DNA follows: TGCAGTGCTAGAACCCTTACAGGGGTGGGGGAGACCCAGTACTTC.

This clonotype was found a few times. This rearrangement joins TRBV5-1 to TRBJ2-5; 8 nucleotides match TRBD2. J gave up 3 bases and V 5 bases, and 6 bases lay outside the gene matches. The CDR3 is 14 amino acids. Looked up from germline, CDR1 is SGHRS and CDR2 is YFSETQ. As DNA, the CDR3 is TGCGCCAGCAGTCGCTCGGGAGGGGAAGAGACCCAGTACTTC. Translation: CASSRSGGEETQYF.

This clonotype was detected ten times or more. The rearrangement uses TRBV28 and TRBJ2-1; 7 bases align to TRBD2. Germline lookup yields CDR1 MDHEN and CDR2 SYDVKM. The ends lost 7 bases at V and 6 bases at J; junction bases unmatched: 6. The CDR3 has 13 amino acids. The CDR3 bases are TGTGCCAGCATTCGAGCGGGACCCAATGAGCAGTTCTTC. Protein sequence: CASIRAGPNEQFF.

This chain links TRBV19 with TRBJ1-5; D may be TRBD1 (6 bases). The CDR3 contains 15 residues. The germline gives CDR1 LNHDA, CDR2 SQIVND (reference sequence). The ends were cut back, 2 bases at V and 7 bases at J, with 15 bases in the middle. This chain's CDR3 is CASSITRDTIQPQHF. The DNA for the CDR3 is TGTGCCAGTAGTATAACCCGGGACACAATACAGCCCCAGCATTTT. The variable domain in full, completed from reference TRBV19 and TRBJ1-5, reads DGGITQSPKYLFRKEGQNVTLSCEQNLNHDAMYWYRQDPGQGLRLIYYSQIVNDFQKGDIAEGYSVSREKKESFPLTVTSAQKNPTAFYLCASSITRDTIQPQHFGDGTRLSIL.

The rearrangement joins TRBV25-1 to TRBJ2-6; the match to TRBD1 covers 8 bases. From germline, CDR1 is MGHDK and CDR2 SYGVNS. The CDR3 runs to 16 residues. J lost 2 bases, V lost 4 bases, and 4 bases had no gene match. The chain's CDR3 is CASSVDRVPGANVLTF. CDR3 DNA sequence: TGTGCCAGCAGTGTGGACAGGGTACCTGGGGCCAACGTCCTGACTTTC.

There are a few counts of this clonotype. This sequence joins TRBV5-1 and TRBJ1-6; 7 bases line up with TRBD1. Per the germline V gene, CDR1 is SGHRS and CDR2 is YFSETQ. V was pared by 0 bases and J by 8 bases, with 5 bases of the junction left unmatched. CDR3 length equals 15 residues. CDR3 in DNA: TGCGCCAGCAGCTTGGTCGGGACAGCCGATTCACCCCTCCACTTT. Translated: CASSLVGTADSPLHF.

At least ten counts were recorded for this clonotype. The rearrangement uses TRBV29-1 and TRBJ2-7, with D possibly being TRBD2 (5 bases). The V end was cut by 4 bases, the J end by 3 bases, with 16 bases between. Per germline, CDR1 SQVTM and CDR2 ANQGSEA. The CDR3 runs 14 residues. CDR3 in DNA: TGCAGCGTTGGGCTAGCCGCTCGCTACTACGAGCAGTACTTC. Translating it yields CSVGLAARYYEQYF.

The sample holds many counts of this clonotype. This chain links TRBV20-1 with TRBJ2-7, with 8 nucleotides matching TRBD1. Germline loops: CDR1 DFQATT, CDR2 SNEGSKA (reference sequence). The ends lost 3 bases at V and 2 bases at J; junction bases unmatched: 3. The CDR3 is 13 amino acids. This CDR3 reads CSARTTGAYEQYF. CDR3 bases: TGCAGTGCTAGGACGACAGGGGCCTACGAGCAGTACTTC.

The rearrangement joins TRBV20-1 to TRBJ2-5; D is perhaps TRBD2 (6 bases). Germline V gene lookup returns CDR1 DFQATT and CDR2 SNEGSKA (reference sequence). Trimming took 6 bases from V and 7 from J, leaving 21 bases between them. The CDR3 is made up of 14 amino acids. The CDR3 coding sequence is TGCAGTGCGAATTCCGGGACTCGGGCAGGGACCCAGTACTTC. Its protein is CSANSGTRAGTQYF.

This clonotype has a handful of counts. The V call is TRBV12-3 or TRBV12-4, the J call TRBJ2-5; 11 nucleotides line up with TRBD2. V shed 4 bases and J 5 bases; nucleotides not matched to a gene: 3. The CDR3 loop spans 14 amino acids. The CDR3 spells CASSSSGGRETQYF. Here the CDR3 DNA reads TGTGCCAGCAGTTCTAGCGGGGGGCGGGAGACCCAGTACTTC.

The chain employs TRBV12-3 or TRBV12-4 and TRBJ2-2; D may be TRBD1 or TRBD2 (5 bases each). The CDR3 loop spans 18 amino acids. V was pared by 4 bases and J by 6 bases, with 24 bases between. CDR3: CASSSYPGTYNLAGELFF. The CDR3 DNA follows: TGTGCCAGCAGTTCCTATCCGGGGACCTATAATTTGGCCGGGGAGCTGTTTTTT.